The rows below give T cell receptor beta chains drawn from one sample of a study of response to subunit inactivated influenza vaccine. TCRdb re-analysed the RT-PCR reads in MiXCR, keeping a single row per CDR3 protein. The table shows 550,000 to 800,000 distinct CDR3 sequences, with around a sixth occurring only once. This sample comprised PBMCs from blood, obtained 11 to 12 days after vaccination. These receptors all stem from a man aged 45-65 years who received an inactivated influenza vaccine. CDR3s include the opening cysteine and the closing phenylalanine or tryptophan. The D gene is left open where the match is weak. Part of the rows lack a size; the others show once, few, many or a class for expanded clones.

CDR3	DNA	size	J	D	V
CSVDSGGGEKLFF	TGCAGCGTTGATTCTGGGGGCGGCGAAAAACTGTTTTTT	few	TRBJ1-4	.	TRBV29-1
CASSFGTGSFGLFF	TGTGCCAGCAGCTTCGGGACAGGAAGCTTCGGACTGTTTTTT	.	TRBJ1-4	TRBD1	TRBV6-1
CASSEADRGQETQYF	TGTGCCAGCAGTGAAGCCGACAGGGGCCAAGAGACCCAGTACTTC	.	TRBJ2-5	TRBD1	TRBV6-1
CASSGVGETQYF	TGCGCCAGCAGCGGCGTGGGAGAGACCCAGTACTTC	.	TRBJ2-5	.	TRBV10-2
CASRTNTEAFF	TGTGCCAGCAGGACTAACACTGAAGCTTTCTTT	few	TRBJ1-1	.	TRBV6-2/TRBV6-3
CASSLAKGWTDTQYF	TGTGCCAGCAGTTTAGCTAAAGGGTGGACAGATACGCAGTATTTT	once	TRBJ2-3	.	TRBV12-3/TRBV12-4
CASRRTTGFYNEQFF	TGTGCCAGCAGACGGACGACAGGGTTCTACAATGAGCAGTTCTTC	few	TRBJ2-1	TRBD1	TRBV12-3/TRBV12-4
CAISLSGGLTDTQYF	TGTGCCATCAGTCTTAGCGGGGGGCTAACAGATACGCAGTATTTT	.	TRBJ2-3	TRBD2	TRBV10-3
CASSAPVGARNQPQHF	TGTGCCAGCAGTGCCCCCGTGGGGGCCCGGAATCAGCCCCAGCATTTT	few	TRBJ1-5	.	TRBV28
CASSTLAGGPHF	TGTGCCAGCAGCACACTAGCGGGAGGGCCACACTTC	.	TRBJ2-7	TRBD2	TRBV6-2/TRBV6-3
CSARNRGSSYNEQFF	TGCAGTGCTAGGAACAGGGGCAGCTCCTACAATGAGCAGTTCTTC	.	TRBJ2-1	TRBD1	TRBV20-1
CATAKGTGNYNEQFF	TGTGCCACCGCGAAAGGGACAGGAAATTACAATGAGCAGTTCTTC	many	TRBJ2-1	TRBD1	TRBV24-1
CASSASPLWGNTGELFF	TGCGCCAGCAGTGCCTCACCCTTGTGGGGGAACACCGGGGAGCTGTTTTTT	few	TRBJ2-2	.	TRBV10-2
CASRRTGGEKTQYF	TGTGCCAGCAGAAGGACAGGGGGTGAAAAGACCCAGTACTTC	.	TRBJ2-5	TRBD1	TRBV6-1
CSASRQTDTQYF	TGCAGTGCTAGTCGCCAGACAGATACGCAGTATTTT	.	TRBJ2-3	.	TRBV20-1
CASSFGGLTGNTIYF	TGTGCCAGCAGTTTCGGGGGCCTCACTGGAAACACCATATATTTT	few	TRBJ1-3	.	TRBV28
CASRPGTVYEQYF	TGTGCCAGCAGACCGGGGACAGTCTACGAGCAGTACTTC	.	TRBJ2-7	TRBD1	TRBV12-3/TRBV12-4
CASSPVTGYEQYF	TGCGCCAGCAGCCCCGTGACAGGCTACGAGCAGTACTTC	few	TRBJ2-7	.	TRBV5-1
CASSLPGQGQETQYF	TGTGCCAGCAGCTTGCCCGGACAGGGCCAAGAGACCCAGTACTTC	.	TRBJ2-5	TRBD1	TRBV5-5
CSATLAQISYNEQFF	TGCAGTGCTACCTTAGCTCAGATCTCCTACAATGAGCAGTTCTTC	few	TRBJ2-1	.	TRBV20-1
CASSQDPSTKAEAFF	TGCGCCAGCAGCCAAGACCCCTCCACGAAGGCTGAAGCTTTCTTT	.	TRBJ1-1	.	TRBV4-3
CASRGQVPHEQYF	TGTGCCAGCAGAGGACAGGTTCCTCACGAGCAGTACTTC	.	TRBJ2-7	TRBD1	TRBV6-2/TRBV6-3
CASSQDATGSIGYTF	TGTGCCAGCAGCCAAGATGCGACAGGCTCTATTGGCTACACCTTC	.	TRBJ1-2	.	TRBV3-1
CASSSGQFYNSPLHF	TGTGCCAGCAGCTCCGGACAGTTCTATAATTCACCCCTCCACTTT	.	TRBJ1-6	.	TRBV7-2
CASSQVLARLDTQYF	TGTGCCAGCAGCCAAGTGCTAGCGAGGTTAGATACGCAGTATTTT	few	TRBJ2-3	.	TRBV4-2
CASSASRGTQYF	TGTGCCAGCTCAGCCTCGAGGGGGACCCAGTACTTC	few	TRBJ2-5	.	TRBV18
CASSDTSAGETQYF	TGCGCCAGCAGTGATACTAGCGCCGGCGAGACCCAGTACTTC	.	TRBJ2-5	TRBD2	TRBV5-1
CASSSRPAGGIETQYF	TGTGCCAGCAGCTCTCGTCCTGCCGGGGGAATTGAGACCCAGTACTTC	few	TRBJ2-5	.	TRBV7-3
CSARVKSLASGIPNEQFF	TGCAGTGCTAGAGTAAAAAGTTTGGCTAGCGGGATCCCCAATGAGCAGTTCTTC	few	TRBJ2-1	TRBD2	TRBV20-1
CSAGTDDTEAFF	TGCAGTGCTGGGACGGATGACACTGAAGCTTTCTTT	.	TRBJ1-1	.	TRBV20-1
CASSHTGGRELFF	TGCGCCAGCAGCCACACAGGGGGCCGGGAGCTGTTTTTT	.	TRBJ2-2	TRBD1	TRBV4-3
CSARDSSAYTGELFF	TGCAGTGCTAGAGATTCCTCGGCGTACACCGGGGAGCTGTTTTTT	few	TRBJ2-2	.	TRBV20-1
CAWSEPRNTGELFF	TGTGCCTGGAGTGAGCCACGAAACACCGGGGAGCTGTTTTTT	few	TRBJ2-2	.	TRBV30
CASSLRRGGQPQHF	TGTGCCAGCAGCTTACGGAGGGGTGGTCAGCCCCAGCATTTT	.	TRBJ1-5	.	TRBV5-6
CASSLDTGNNSPLHF	TGTGCCAGCAGCTTGGACACAGGCAATAATTCACCCCTCCACTTT	.	TRBJ1-6	.	TRBV5-5
CASHSYSGSSYNEQFF	TGTGCCAGCCATAGCTATAGCGGGAGCAGCTACAATGAGCAGTTCTTC	many	TRBJ2-1	TRBD2	TRBV25-1
CATRRSSNQPQHF	TGTGCCACTCGGCGGAGTAGCAATCAGCCCCAGCATTTT	many	TRBJ1-5	.	TRBV6-1
CASSPYEGLAGANEQFF	TGCGCCAGCAGCCCCTATGAGGGACTAGCGGGAGCCAATGAGCAGTTCTTC	.	TRBJ2-1	TRBD2	TRBV4-3
CASSQATGPEAFF	TGCGCCAGCAGCCAGGCAACGGGCCCTGAAGCTTTCTTT	.	TRBJ1-1	.	TRBV4-1
CATSDSSGSTDTQYF	TGTGCCACCAGTGATTCTAGCGGGAGCACAGATACGCAGTATTTT	.	TRBJ2-3	TRBD2	TRBV24-1
CASSQDSRGERTQYF	TGCGCCAGCAGCCAAGATTCGCGGGGGGAACGGACCCAGTACTTC	few	TRBJ2-5	TRBD2	TRBV4-3
CSATTSGRMVNNEQFF	TGCAGTGCTACGACTAGCGGGAGAATGGTTAACAATGAGCAGTTCTTC	.	TRBJ2-1	TRBD2	TRBV20-1
CSASVGQGDNEQFF	TGCAGTGCTAGTGTTGGACAGGGGGACAATGAGCAGTTCTTC	.	TRBJ2-1	TRBD1	TRBV20-1
CASSLSAGSYGYTF	TGTGCCAGCAGTTTATCAGCAGGCTCATATGGCTACACCTTC	few	TRBJ1-2	.	TRBV28